This TCR beta chain was sequenced for a study of a mutant IDH1 vaccine in newly diagnosed glioma. Noted time point: week 5, during vaccination. A single vaccine dose contained 300 ug of mutant IDH1 20-mer peptide, and topical imiquimod was used with it. In every donor, the tumor was a new WHO grade 3 or 4 IDH1-mutant, ATRX-lost astrocytoma. The method was immunoSEQ multiplex PCR; TCRdb's version includes in-frame clones alone and lacks a portion of them. The sample records roughly 30,000 clones, roughly four fifths being singletons. Study-wide results and limits: Pseudoprogression appears to have had no connection to changes in top peripheral T cell clonotypes.

Notes on this clone: The antigen is unknown.

Between the trimmed V and J ends, which lost 2 bases and 9 bases, there was a span of 17 bases. The CDR3 runs to 16 residues. Germline CDR1 is KGHSH and CDR2 is LQKENI. V is TRBV18 and J is TRBJ1-6; D might be TRBD1 (6 bases). This sequence originates from a man aged 25 to 40 with glioma. Sequenced material: PBMCs, taken from a glioma patient whose treatment included an IDH1 peptide vaccine. Written as DNA, the CDR3 is TGTGCCAGCTCACCAAGATCGACAGGATCGGGTTCACCCCTCCACTTT. Encoded protein: CASSPRSTGSGSPLHF.